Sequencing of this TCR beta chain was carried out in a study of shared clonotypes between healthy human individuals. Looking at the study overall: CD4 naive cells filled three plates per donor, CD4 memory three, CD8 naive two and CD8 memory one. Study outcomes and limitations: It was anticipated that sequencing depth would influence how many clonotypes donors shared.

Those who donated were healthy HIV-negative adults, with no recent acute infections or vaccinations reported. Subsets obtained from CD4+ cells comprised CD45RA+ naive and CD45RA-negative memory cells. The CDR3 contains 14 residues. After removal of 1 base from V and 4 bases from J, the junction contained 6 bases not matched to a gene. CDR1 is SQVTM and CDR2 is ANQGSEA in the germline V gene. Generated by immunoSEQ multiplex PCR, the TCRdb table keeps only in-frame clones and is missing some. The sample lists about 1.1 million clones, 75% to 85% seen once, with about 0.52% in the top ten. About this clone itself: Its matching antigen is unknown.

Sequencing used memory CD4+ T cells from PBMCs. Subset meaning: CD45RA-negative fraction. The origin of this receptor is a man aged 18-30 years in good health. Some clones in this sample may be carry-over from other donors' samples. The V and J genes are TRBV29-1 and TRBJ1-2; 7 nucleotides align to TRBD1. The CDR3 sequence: CSVEGAGGVYGYTF. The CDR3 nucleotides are TGCAGCGTTGAAGGGGCAGGGGGTGTCTATGGCTACACCTTC.